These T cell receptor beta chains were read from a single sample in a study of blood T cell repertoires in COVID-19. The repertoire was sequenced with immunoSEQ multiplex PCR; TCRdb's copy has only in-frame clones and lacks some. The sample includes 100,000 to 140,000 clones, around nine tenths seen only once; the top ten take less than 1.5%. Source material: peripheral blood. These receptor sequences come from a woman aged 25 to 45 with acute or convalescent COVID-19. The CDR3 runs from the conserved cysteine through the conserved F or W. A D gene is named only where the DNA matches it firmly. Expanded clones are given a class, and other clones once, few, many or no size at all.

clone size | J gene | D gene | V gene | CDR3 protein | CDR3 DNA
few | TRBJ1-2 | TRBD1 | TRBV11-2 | CASSLGGQGAHGYTF | TGTGCCAGCAGCTTAGGTGGACAGGGGGCTCATGGCTACACCTTC
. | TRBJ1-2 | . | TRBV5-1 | CASSLGQREHGYTF | TGCGCCAGCAGCTTGGGACAGAGAGAGCATGGCTACACCTTC
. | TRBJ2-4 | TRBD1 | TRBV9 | CASSVGTGGNIQYF | TGTGCCAGCAGCGTAGGGACAGGGGGGAACATTCAGTACTTC
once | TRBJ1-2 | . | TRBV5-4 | CASSLGEGNYGYTF | TGTGCCAGCAGCTTGGGTGAGGGCAACTATGGCTACACCTTC
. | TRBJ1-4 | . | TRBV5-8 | CASSDSRGLLEKLFF | TGTGCCAGCAGCGACTCCAGGGGCCTACTCGAAAAACTGTTTTTT
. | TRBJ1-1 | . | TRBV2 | CASRPFRGADTEAFF | TGTGCCAGCAGGCCCTTTCGGGGGGCCGACACTGAAGCTTTCTTT
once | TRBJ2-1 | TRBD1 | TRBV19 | CASREDRVANSEQFF | TGTGCCAGTAGGGAAGACAGGGTAGCTAACAGTGAGCAGTTCTTC
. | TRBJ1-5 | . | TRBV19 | CASSTVRGPEQPQHF | TGTGCCAGTTCGACGGTCAGGGGTCCGGAACAGCCCCAGCATTTT
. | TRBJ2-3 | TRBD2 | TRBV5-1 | CASRTSGVSTDTQYF | TGCGCCAGCCGGACTAGCGGGGTGAGCACAGATACGCAGTATTTT
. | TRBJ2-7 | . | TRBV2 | CASFRDTSYEQYF | TGTGCCTCATTCAGGGACACTTCCTACGAGCAGTACTTC
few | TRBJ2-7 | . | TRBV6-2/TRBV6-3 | CASSATDYEQYF | TGTGCCAGCAGTGCGACAGATTACGAGCAGTACTTC
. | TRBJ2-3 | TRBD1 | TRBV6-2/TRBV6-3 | CASSYAVPGQGRTDTQYF | TGTGCCAGCAGTTACGCCGTCCCGGGACAGGGGCGCACAGATACGCAGTATTTT
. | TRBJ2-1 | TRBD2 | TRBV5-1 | CASSPGRTSGKYNEQFF | TGCGCCAGCAGCCCGGGGAGGACTAGCGGGAAGTACAATGAGCAGTTCTTC
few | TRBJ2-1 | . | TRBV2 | CASSTQLGGEQFF | TGTGCCAGCAGCACACAACTAGGGGGTGAGCAGTTCTTC
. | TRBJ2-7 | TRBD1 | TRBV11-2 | CASSLVGGTGIYEQYF | TGTGCCAGCAGCTTAGTCGGGGGGACAGGGATTTACGAGCAGTACTTC
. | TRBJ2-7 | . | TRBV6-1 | CASSEVTVNYEQYF | TGTGCCAGCAGTGAAGTGACAGTTAACTACGAGCAGTACTTC
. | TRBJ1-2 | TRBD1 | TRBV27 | CASSFNRGEGYTF | TGTGCCAGCAGTTTCAACAGGGGAGAAGGCTACACCTTC
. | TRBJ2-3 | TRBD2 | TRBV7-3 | CASSPTPWTSGRDTQYF | TGTGCCAGCAGCCCAACCCCCTGGACTAGCGGGAGGGATACGCAGTATTTT
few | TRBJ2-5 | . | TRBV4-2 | CASSYSYREETQYF | TGTGCCAGCAGCTATTCATACAGGGAAGAGACCCAGTACTTC
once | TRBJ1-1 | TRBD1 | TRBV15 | CATSRGTGRAEAFF | TGTGCCACCAGCAGAGGGACAGGGCGGGCTGAAGCTTTCTTT
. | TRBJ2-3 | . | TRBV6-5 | CASSYGVVGDTQYF | TGTGCCAGCAGTTACGGAGTAGTGGGAGATACGCAGTATTTT
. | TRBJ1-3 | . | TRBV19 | CASSEVADTIYF | TGTGCCAGTAGTGAAGTGGCGGACACCATATATTTT
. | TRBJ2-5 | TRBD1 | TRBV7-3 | CASSLDRAETQYF | TGTGCCAGCAGCTTAGACAGGGCGGAGACCCAGTACTTC
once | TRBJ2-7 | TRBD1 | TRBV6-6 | CASRTAGTGGYEQYF | TGTGCCAGCAGGACGGCCGGGACAGGGGGCTACGAGCAGTACTTC
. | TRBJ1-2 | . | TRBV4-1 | CASSQDQRRAYGYTF | TGCGCCAGCAGCCAAGACCAACGTCGCGCCTATGGCTACACCTTC
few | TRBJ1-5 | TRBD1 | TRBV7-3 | CASSSVDRGRVPQHF | TGTGCCAGCAGCTCCGTGGACAGGGGGCGTGTGCCCCAGCATTTT
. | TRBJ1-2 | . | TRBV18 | CASSPSLGRREGRGNYGYTF | TGTGCCAGCTCACCATCTCTAGGACGCAGGGAGGGACGAGGGAACTATGGCTACACCTTC
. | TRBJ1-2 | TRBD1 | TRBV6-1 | CASSERVRDSYGYTF | TGTGCCAGCAGTGAGAGGGTGAGGGACAGCTATGGCTACACCTTC
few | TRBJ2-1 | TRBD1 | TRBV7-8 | CASRDRGSYNEQFF | TGTGCCAGCAGAGACAGGGGTTCCTACAATGAGCAGTTCTTC
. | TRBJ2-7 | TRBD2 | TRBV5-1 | CASSRTSGSYEQYF | TGCGCCAGCAGCCGGACTAGCGGGAGCTACGAGCAGTACTTC
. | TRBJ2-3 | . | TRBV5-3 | CARSGGTPSSTDTQYF | TGTGCCAGAAGCGGGGGGACTCCATCTAGCACAGATACGCAGTATTTT
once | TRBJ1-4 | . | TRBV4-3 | CASSQTLGAGPNEKLFF | TGCGCCAGCAGCCAAACCTTGGGGGCAGGACCAAATGAAAAACTGTTTTTT
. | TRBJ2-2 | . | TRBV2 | CASSEALSGGELFF | TGTGCCAGCAGTGAAGCGCTTAGCGGCGGGGAGCTGTTTTTT
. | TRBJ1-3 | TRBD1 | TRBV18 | CASSPGQGEMNTIYF | TGTGCCAGCTCACCCGGACAGGGAGAAATGAACACCATATATTTT
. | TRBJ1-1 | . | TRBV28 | CASSIGTYEGNTEAFF | TGTGCCAGCAGTATAGGGACATACGAAGGGAACACTGAAGCTTTCTTT
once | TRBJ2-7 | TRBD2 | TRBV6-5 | CASSYSTSQYF | TGTGCCAGCAGTTACTCGACTAGCCAGTACTTC
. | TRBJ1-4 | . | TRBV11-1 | CASSINRVNEKLFF | TGTGCCAGCAGCATCAACAGGGTAAATGAAAAACTGTTTTTT
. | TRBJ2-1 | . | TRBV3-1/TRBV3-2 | CASSQGPRQVYNEQFF | TGTGCCAGCAGCCAAGGTCCGAGACAGGTCTACAATGAGCAGTTCTTC
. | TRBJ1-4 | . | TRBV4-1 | CASSQDRGTSATNEKLFF | TGCGCCAGCAGCCAAGATCGCGGAACTAGTGCAACTAATGAAAAACTGTTTTTT
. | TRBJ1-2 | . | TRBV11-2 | CASSDNYRALNYGYTF | TGTGCCAGCAGCGACAACTACAGGGCCCTTAACTATGGCTACACCTTC
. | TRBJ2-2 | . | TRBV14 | CASSRGQYTGELFF | TGTGCCAGCAGCCGCGGACAGTACACCGGGGAGCTGTTTTTT